This record concerns one TCR beta chain sequence. Its antigen is unknown. The data were taken from a study of human T cells and chemical hapten exposure. Study overall: Alopecia areata, totalis or universalis was found in mostly female patients.

Treatment defined: therapeutic diphenylcyclopropenone sensitization with weekly scalp DPC. The CDR3 consists of 14 residues. V lost 2 bases and J 6 bases, leaving 11 bases between the germline ends. The V gene's germline CDR1 is LGHNA and CDR2 YNFKEQ. Unique molecular identifiers were attached to individual cDNA molecules during library preparation. TCRdb called the reads again in MiXCR, with one record for every CDR3 protein. The sample holds about 2,600 distinct CDR3 sequences, 40% to 55% seen once. Findings of the study overall: TCRs whose frequency exceeded 1 in 1000 remained the same following DPC sensitization.

This sequence was found in an adult with alopecia areata. Some clones in this sample may be carry-over from other donors' samples. This table probably holds off-target reads from a library built for another chain. The material was whole blood, obtained before DPC sensitization or 2, 6, or about 24 weeks after (not recorded which). The chain couples TRBV4-2 to TRBJ2-1, with D perhaps TRBD1 (5 bases). Written as DNA, the CDR3 is TGTGCCAGCAGCCAACCGACAGTAATCAATGAGCAGTTCTTC. Its translation: CASSQPTVINEQFF.